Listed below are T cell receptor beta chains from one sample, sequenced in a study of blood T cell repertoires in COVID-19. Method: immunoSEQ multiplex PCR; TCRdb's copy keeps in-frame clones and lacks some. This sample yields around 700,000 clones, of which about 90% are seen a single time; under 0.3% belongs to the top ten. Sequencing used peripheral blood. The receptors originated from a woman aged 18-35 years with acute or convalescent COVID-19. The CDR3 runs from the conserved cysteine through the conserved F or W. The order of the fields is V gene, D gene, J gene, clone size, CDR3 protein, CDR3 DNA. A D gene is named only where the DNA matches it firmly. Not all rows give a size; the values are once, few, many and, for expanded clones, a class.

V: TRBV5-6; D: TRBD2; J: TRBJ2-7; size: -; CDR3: CASSLRGGEQYF; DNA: TGTGCCAGCAGCTTGCGCGGGGGCGAGCAGTACTTC
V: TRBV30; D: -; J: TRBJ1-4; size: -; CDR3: CAWSPGGSYEKLFF; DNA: TGTGCCTGGAGTCCGGGAGGGAGTTATGAAAAACTGTTTTTT
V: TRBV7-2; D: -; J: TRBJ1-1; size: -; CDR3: CASSSSMNTEAFF; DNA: TGTGCCAGCAGCTCATCCATGAACACTGAAGCTTTCTTT
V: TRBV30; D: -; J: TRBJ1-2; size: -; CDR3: CAWRTPSIRRHYGYTF; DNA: TGTGCCTGGAGGACTCCTTCTATCCGGAGACACTATGGCTACACCTTC
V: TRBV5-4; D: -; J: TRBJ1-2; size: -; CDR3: CASSSQGIYGYTF; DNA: TGTGCCAGCAGCTCACAGGGAATCTATGGCTACACCTTC
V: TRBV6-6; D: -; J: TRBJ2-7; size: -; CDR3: CASSPTGTQSYEQYF; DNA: TGTGCCAGCAGTCCGACCGGGACACAATCCTACGAGCAGTACTTC
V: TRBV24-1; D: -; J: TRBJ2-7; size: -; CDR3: CASGEQGTLF; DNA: TGTGCCTCGGGGGAACAGGGGACTCTCTTC
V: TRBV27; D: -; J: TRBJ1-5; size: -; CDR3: CASSLLGGLQPQHF; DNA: TGTGCCAGCAGTTTACTTGGAGGGCTACAGCCCCAGCATTTT
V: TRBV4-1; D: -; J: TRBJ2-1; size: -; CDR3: CASSNGLSRDNEQFF; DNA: TGCGCCAGCAGCAACGGACTCTCCCGGGACAATGAGCAGTTCTTC
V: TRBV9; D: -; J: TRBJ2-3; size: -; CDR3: CASSVVNRVAGTDTQYF; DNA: TGTGCCAGCAGCGTAGTAAACAGGGTGGCAGGCACAGATACGCAGTATTTT
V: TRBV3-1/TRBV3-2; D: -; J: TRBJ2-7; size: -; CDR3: CASSQEGRGYWNEQYF; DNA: TGTGCCAGCAGCCAAGAGGGTCGGGGGTATTGGAACGAGCAGTACTTC
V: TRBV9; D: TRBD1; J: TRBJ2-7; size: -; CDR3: CASSARQGVGYEQYF; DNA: TGTGCCAGCAGCGCGAGACAGGGGGTCGGCTACGAGCAGTACTTC
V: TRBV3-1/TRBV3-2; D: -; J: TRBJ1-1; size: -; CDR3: CASSQRGVGTEAFF; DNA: TGTGCCAGCAGCCAACGGGGGGTGGGGACTGAAGCTTTCTTT
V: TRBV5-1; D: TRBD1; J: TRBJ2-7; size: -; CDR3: CASSLATPRGDSSYEQYF; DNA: TGCGCCAGCAGCTTGGCAACCCCTCGAGGGGACAGCTCCTACGAGCAGTACTTC
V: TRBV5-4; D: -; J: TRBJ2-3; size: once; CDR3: CASSLGQGFTDTQYF; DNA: TGTGCCAGCAGCTTGGGGCAGGGTTTCACAGATACGCAGTATTTT
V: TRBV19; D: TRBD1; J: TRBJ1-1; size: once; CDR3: CASSIPGGANTEAFF; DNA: TGTGCCAGTAGTATCCCAGGGGGCGCGAACACTGAAGCTTTCTTT
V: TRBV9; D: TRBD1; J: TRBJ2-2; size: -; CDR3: CASSVRQGWGELFF; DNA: TGTGCCAGCAGCGTAAGACAGGGTTGGGGGGAGCTGTTTTTT
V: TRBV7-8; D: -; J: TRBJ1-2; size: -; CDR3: CASSLRQTAYGYTF; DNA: TGTGCCAGCAGCTTACGACAGACAGCATATGGCTACACCTTC
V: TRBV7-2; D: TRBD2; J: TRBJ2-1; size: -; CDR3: CATIGGGGAYNEQFF; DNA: TGTGCCACCATAGGGGGCGGGGGGGCATACAATGAGCAGTTCTTC
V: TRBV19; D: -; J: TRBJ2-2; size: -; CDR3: CASNTNTGELFF; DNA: TGTGCCAGTAATACGAACACCGGGGAGCTGTTTTTT
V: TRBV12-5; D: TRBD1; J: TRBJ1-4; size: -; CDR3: CASGSVDRGGVSEKLFF; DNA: TGTGCTAGTGGTTCGGTCGACAGGGGGGGAGTCTCCGAAAAACTGTTTTTT
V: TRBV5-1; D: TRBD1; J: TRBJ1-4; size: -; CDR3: CASRRTGGVFGEKLFF; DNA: TGCGCCAGCCGGAGGACAGGGGGCGTCTTTGGGGAAAAACTGTTTTTT
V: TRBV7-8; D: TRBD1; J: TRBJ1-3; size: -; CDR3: CASSPNEGAVDTIYF; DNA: TGTGCCAGCAGCCCCAACGAGGGGGCTGTTGACACCATATATTTT
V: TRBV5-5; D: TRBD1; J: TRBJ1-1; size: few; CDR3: CASSLGHNPGGTEAFF; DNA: TGTGCCAGCAGCTTAGGACATAACCCAGGGGGCACTGAAGCTTTCTTT
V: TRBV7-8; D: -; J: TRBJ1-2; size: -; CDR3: CASSPDRFNYGYTF; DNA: TGTGCCAGCAGCCCTGACAGGTTCAACTATGGCTACACCTTC
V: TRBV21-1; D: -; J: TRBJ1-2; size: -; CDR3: CASSKMTGKGYGYTF; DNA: TGTGCCAGCAGCAAAATGACGGGGAAGGGCTATGGCTACACCTTC
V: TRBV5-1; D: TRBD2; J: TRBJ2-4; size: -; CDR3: CASSKTSGGPRDIQYF; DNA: TGCGCCAGCAGCAAGACTAGCGGGGGCCCCCGAGACATTCAGTACTTC
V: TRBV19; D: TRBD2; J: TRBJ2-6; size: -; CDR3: CASSPRLSGGPGANVLTF; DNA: TGTGCCAGTAGTCCCCGCCTTAGCGGGGGGCCTGGGGCCAACGTCCTGACTTTC
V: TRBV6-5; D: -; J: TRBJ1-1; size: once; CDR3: CASSITGKTEAFF; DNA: TGTGCCAGCAGTATAACAGGGAAGACTGAAGCTTTCTTT
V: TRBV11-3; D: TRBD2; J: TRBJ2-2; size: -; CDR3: CASSSAGLAGKNTGELFF; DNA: TGTGCCAGCAGCTCCGCGGGGCTAGCGGGGAAAAACACCGGGGAGCTGTTTTTT
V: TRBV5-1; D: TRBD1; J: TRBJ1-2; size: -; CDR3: CASSLDPGTGGGYTF; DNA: TGCGCCAGCAGCTTGGACCCCGGGACAGGGGGCGGCTACACCTTC
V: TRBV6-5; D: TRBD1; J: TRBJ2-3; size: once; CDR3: CASSPYRGSTDTQYF; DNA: TGTGCCAGCTCCCCCTACAGGGGAAGCACAGATACGCAGTATTTT
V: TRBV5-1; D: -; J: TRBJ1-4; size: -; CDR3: CASSLEGRTNEKLFF; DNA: TGCGCCAGCAGCTTGGAGGGGCGGACTAATGAAAAACTGTTTTTT
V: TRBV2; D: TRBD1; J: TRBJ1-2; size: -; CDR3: CASSGSDRAGRGYTF; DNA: TGTGCCAGCAGTGGTTCGGACAGGGCCGGGCGTGGCTACACCTTC
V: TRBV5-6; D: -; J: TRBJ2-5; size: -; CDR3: CASSLYAGQETQYF; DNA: TGTGCCAGCAGCTTGTACGCAGGGCAAGAGACCCAGTACTTC
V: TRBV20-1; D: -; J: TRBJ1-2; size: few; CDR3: CSAAKQGGYTF; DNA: TGCAGTGCGGCAAAACAGGGCGGCTACACCTTC
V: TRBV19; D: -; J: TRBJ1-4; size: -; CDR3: CASSFLGQTNEKLFF; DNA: TGTGCCAGTAGTTTCCTAGGACAGACTAATGAAAAACTGTTTTTT
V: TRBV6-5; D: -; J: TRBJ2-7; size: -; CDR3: CASSITFSYEQYF; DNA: TGTGCCAGCAGCATCACATTCTCCTACGAGCAGTACTTC
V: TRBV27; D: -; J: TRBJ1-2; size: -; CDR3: CASSLLGGANYGYTF; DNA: TGTGCCAGCAGTTTATTGGGGGGAGCTAACTATGGCTACACCTTC
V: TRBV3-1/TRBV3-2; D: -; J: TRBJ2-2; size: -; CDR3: CASSQGGAPSRELFF; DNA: TGTGCCAGCAGCCAGGGTGGAGCCCCAAGCCGGGAGCTGTTTTTT
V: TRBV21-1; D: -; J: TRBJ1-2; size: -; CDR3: CASTLDPGQGFGYTF; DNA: TGTGCCAGCACCCTCGACCCGGGACAGGGCTTTGGCTACACCTTC
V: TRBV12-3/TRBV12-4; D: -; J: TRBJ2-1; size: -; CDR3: CASSTGSYNEQFF; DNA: TGTGCCAGCAGTACAGGGTCCTACAATGAGCAGTTCTTC
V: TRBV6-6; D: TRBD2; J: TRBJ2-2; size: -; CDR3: CASSHLLAGWVTGELFF; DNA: TGTGCCAGCAGTCACCTCCTAGCGGGGTGGGTCACCGGGGAGCTGTTTTTT
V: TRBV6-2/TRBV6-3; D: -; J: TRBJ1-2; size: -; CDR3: CASSYSEGRYGYTF; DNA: TGTGCCAGCAGTTACTCGGAGGGTCGGTATGGCTACACCTTC